The following is a TCR beta chain sequence with its context. Its cognate antigen is unknown. Ahead of DNA extraction, samples held roughly 1-11 million cryopreserved PBMC each. Trimming cost V 5 bases and J 5 bases, with 12 bases left between them. The germline V gene encodes CDR1 SGHTA and CDR2 FQGNSA. This CDR3 is 13 amino acids long. This record comes from a study of long-term antiretroviral therapy in people with HIV. Study-level findings and limits: Clonotypes expanded prior to ART showed repertoire dominance at all sampled time points. HIV repertoires spanned tighter CDR3 length ranges than controls did. The study found that diversity rose after ART but stayed below transplant donor controls.

An immunoSEQ assay, version v3.0, was performed at survey level. TCRdb's copy holds only in-frame clones and misses some; the assay was immunoSEQ multiplex PCR. The sample records tens of thousands of clones, over 75% being singletons. The gene calls are TRBV7-2 and TRBJ1-2; D gene ambiguous. This specimen was unsorted PBMCs, taken 2 years after starting antiretroviral therapy. This TCR derives from a man aged 45-65 years with HIV. The CDR3 loop reads CASSVDTLYGYTF. The CDR3 DNA reads as TGTGCCAGCAGCGTAGACACTTTATATGGCTACACCTTC. Drawing the rest from reference TRBV7-2 and TRBJ1-2, the complete variable domain is GAGVSQSPSNKVTEKGKDVELRCDPISGHTALYWYRQSLGQGLEFLIYFQGNSAPDKSGLPSDRFSAERTGGSVSTLTIQRTQQEDSAVYLCASSVDTLYGYTFGSGTRLTVV.